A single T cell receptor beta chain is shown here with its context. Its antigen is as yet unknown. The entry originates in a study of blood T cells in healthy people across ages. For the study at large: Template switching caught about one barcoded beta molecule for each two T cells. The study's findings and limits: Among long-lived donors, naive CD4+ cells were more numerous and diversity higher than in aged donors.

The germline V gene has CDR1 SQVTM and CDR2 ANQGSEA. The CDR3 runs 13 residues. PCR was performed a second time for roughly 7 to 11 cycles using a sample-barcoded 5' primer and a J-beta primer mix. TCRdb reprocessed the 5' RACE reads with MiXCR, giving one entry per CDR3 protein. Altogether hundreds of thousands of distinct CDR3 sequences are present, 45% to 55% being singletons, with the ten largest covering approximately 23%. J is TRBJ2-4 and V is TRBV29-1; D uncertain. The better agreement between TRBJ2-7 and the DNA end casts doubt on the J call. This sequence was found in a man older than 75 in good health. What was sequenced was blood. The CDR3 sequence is CSVMERYMDEQYF. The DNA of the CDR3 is TGCAGCGTTATGGAAAGGTATATGGACGAGCAGTACTTC.